The sequence of this TCR beta chain was determined in a study of cytomegalovirus exposure and HLA in healthy donors. Whole-study results and caveats: There were a few CMV-associated chains whose specificity for CMV antigens was confirmed in vitro. Most TCRs appeared rarely, but some public TCRs recurred in many donors. Later analysis associated a missense DCLRE1C variant with TCR beta V- and J-gene trimming. Investigators reported approximately 170 TCR beta chains as tied to cytomegalovirus.

60 Vbeta and 13 Jbeta primers were used in PCR. Profiled with immunoSEQ multiplex PCR; TCRdb holds only in-frame clones, not every one. The data show roughly 100,000 clones, with about 73% seen just once and about 15% held by the top ten. Germline CDR1 reads SGDLS; CDR2 reads YYNGEE. The V end was cut by 4 bases, the J end by 0 bases, with 13 bases between. The CDR3 sequence is 16 residues long. This clone was picked up one time. The antigen remains unidentified. The source of this sequence is a woman aged 50 to 60 in good health and CMV-seropositive. V usage is TRBV9 and J usage is TRBJ2-2; D perhaps matches TRBD2 (5 bases). What was sequenced was PBMCs. CDR3 coding DNA: TGTGCCAGCAGCTCACTGAGCGGAGCGAACACCGGGGAGCTGTTTTTT. Its translation is CASSSLSGANTGELFF.